The source of this T cell receptor beta chain is a study of blood T cell repertoires in COVID-19. Study information: COVID-19 samples from acute and convalescent phases originated in the United States, Italy and Spain. The cDNA or gDNA used as material had been derived from T cells, B-cell-depleted T cells, or PBMCs.

The CDR3 covers 15 residues. Trimming took off 5 bases at V and 5 bases at J, with 16 bases between the two ends. Assay used: immunoSEQ multiplex PCR; TCRdb lists only in-frame clones, some missing. The sample lists fewer than 35,000 clones; 90% were seen once. This sequence originates from a man aged 55 to 70 with active COVID-19. The chain recombines TRBV23-1 with TRBJ1-5; D is unclear. TRBV23-1 is an ORF, and what it does is uncertain. The sample comprised peripheral blood. CDR3 protein: CASSEDSPCDQPQHF. CDR3 in DNA: TGCGCCAGCAGTGAAGATTCTCCCTGCGATCAGCCCCAGCATTTT.